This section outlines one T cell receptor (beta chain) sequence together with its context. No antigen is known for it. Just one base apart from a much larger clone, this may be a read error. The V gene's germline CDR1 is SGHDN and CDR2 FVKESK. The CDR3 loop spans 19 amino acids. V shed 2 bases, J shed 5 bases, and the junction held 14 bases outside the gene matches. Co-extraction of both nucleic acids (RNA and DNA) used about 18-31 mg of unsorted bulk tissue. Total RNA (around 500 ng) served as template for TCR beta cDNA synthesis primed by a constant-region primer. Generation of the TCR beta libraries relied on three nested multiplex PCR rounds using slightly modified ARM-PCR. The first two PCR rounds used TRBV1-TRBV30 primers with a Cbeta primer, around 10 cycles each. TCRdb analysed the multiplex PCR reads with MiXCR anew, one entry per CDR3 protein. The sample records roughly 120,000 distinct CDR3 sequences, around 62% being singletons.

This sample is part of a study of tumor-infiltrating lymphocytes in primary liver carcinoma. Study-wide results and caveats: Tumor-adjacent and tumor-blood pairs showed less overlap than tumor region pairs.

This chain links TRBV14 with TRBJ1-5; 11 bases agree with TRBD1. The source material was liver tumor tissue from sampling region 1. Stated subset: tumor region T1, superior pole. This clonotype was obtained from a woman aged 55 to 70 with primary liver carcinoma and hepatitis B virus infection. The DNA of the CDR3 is TGTGCCAGCAGCCAAATACCATTGGTGGACAGGGGGCCACATCAGCCCCAGCATTTT. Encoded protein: CASSQIPLVDRGPHQPQHF.